This T cell receptor (beta chain) came from a study of cytomegalovirus exposure and HLA in healthy donors. The CDR3 is 14 amino acids. V gave up 4 bases and J gave up 5 bases, with 12 bases separating them. Germline assignment: CDR1 SEHNR and CDR2 FQNEAQ (reference sequence). Findings and caveats of the study: Researchers counted roughly 160 TCR beta chains as cytomegalovirus-associated.

60 Vbeta and 13 Jbeta primers were used in PCR. The method was immunoSEQ multiplex PCR; TCRdb's version includes in-frame clones alone and lacks a portion of them. The sample has 150,000 to 200,000 clones, 84% seen once; the top ten hold around 0.96%. Donors were ostensibly healthy at sampling, although undocumented immune exposures were probable. This clone has only a few counts. Antigen: not known. J is TRBJ2-1 and V is TRBV7-9; D possibly corresponds to TRBD2 (5 bases). The specimen was PBMCs. The source is a man aged 30-40 years in good health and CMV-seronegative. This CDR3 is CASSSPGKDNEQFF. The CDR3 bases are TGTGCCAGCAGCTCCCCGGGGAAAGACAATGAGCAGTTCTTC.